A selection of T cell receptor beta chains follows, all from one sample in a study of technical replicates of blood from a handful of donors. Method: immunoSEQ multiplex PCR; TCRdb's copy keeps in-frame clones and lacks some. The repertoire holds about 82,000 clones, with just under 95% as singletons. Material: T cells isolated from PBMCs. Receptors were obtained from a human donor in good health. Both conserved end residues are part of each CDR3. Each record gives: clone size, D gene, V gene, J gene, CDR3 DNA, CDR3 protein. D genes are given only for firm matches. Expanded clones are given a class, and other clones once, few, many or no size at all.

size: -; D: -; V: TRBV7-3; J: TRBJ2-1; DNA: TGTGCCAGCAGCTTAACTTTTGCCGGCAATGAGCAGTTCTTC; CDR3: CASSLTFAGNEQFF
size: -; D: -; V: TRBV10-3; J: TRBJ1-2; DNA: TGTGCCATCAGTGAACCCCGACAGCCCTATGGCTACACCTTC; CDR3: CAISEPRQPYGYTF
size: -; D: TRBD2; V: TRBV2; J: TRBJ2-5; DNA: TGTGCCAGCATCCCATTAGTACTAGCGGGAGAAGAGAGCTTGGAGACCCAGTACTTC; CDR3: CASIPLVLAGEESLETQYF
size: -; D: -; V: TRBV9; J: TRBJ2-5; DNA: TGTGCCAGCAGCGTTTCGCCGACTAGGACCCAAGAGACCCAGTACTTC; CDR3: CASSVSPTRTQETQYF
size: -; D: TRBD2; V: TRBV11-2; J: TRBJ2-1; DNA: TGTGCCAGCAGCTTGGGAGCGGGAGGTTACAATGAGCAGTTCTTC; CDR3: CASSLGAGGYNEQFF
size: -; D: TRBD1; V: TRBV27; J: TRBJ2-1; DNA: TGTGCCAGCAGTTTCGGGACAGGGAATGAGCAGTTCTTC; CDR3: CASSFGTGNEQFF
size: once; D: TRBD1; V: TRBV19; J: TRBJ1-2; DNA: TGTGCCAGTAGTGTCTCCTCCGGGACAGTTTATGGCTACACCTTC; CDR3: CASSVSSGTVYGYTF
size: -; D: TRBD1; V: TRBV19; J: TRBJ2-1; DNA: TGTGCCAGTAGGGCGACAGGGCTTGATTCCTACAATGAGCAGTTCTTC; CDR3: CASRATGLDSYNEQFF
size: -; D: TRBD1; V: TRBV7-9; J: TRBJ1-1; DNA: TGTGCCAGCAGCGTGGACAGGGGCAACACTGAAGCTTTCTTT; CDR3: CASSVDRGNTEAFF
size: -; D: -; V: TRBV21-1; J: TRBJ1-1; DNA: TGTGCCAGCTTAAGAACCGGGACAGGGGTAACTGAAGCTTTCTTT; CDR3: CASLRTGTGVTEAFF
size: -; D: TRBD1; V: TRBV4-3; J: TRBJ2-2; DNA: TGCGCCAGCAGCCCGACAGGGCTACCCACCGGGGAGCTGTTTTTT; CDR3: CASSPTGLPTGELFF
size: once; D: -; V: TRBV13; J: TRBJ2-1; DNA: TGTGCCAGCAGCTTACAGGGCTATGAGCAGTTCTTC; CDR3: CASSLQGYEQFF
size: -; D: -; V: TRBV6-6; J: TRBJ1-5; DNA: TGTGCCAGCAGTTACTTGGGGGCCGATCAGCCCCAGCATTTT; CDR3: CASSYLGADQPQHF
size: -; D: -; V: TRBV19; J: TRBJ1-5; DNA: TGTGCCAGTACCGTGGGGGGGGGCAATCAGCCCCAGCATTTT; CDR3: CASTVGGGNQPQHF
size: -; D: TRBD2; V: TRBV2; J: TRBJ2-3; DNA: TGTGCCAGCAATTTAGCGGGAGTAGGTGGCACAGATACGCAGTATTTT; CDR3: CASNLAGVGGTDTQYF
size: -; D: -; V: TRBV9; J: TRBJ2-1; DNA: TGTGCCAGCAGCGAGGGAGGACTGAGTTACAATGAGCAGTTCTTC; CDR3: CASSEGGLSYNEQFF
size: -; D: TRBD1; V: TRBV10-3; J: TRBJ2-7; DNA: TGTGCCATCAGGTCGGGACAGAGCTCCTACGAGCAGTACTTC; CDR3: CAIRSGQSSYEQYF
size: -; D: -; V: TRBV19; J: TRBJ1-2; DNA: TGTGCCAGTAGTATAGGCCCCGCAGGGTCCAACTATGGCTACACCTTC; CDR3: CASSIGPAGSNYGYTF
size: -; D: -; V: TRBV4-2; J: TRBJ1-4; DNA: TGTGCCAGCAGCCAGACTGGGGTCGGGGGGGGAACTAATGAAAAACTGTTTTTT; CDR3: CASSQTGVGGGTNEKLFF
size: -; D: TRBD2; V: TRBV5-4; J: TRBJ2-1; DNA: TGTGCCAGCAGCTTGAGACTAGCGGGAGGGCCTGATGAGCAGTTCTTC; CDR3: CASSLRLAGGPDEQFF
size: -; D: -; V: TRBV28; J: TRBJ2-7; DNA: TGTGCCAGCAGTCTGTGGACAGCCTACGAGCAGTACTTC; CDR3: CASSLWTAYEQYF
size: -; D: -; V: TRBV19; J: TRBJ2-7; DNA: TGTGCCAGTAGTATTGTACAGGGCTCCTACGAGCAGTACTTC; CDR3: CASSIVQGSYEQYF
size: -; D: TRBD2; V: TRBV7-9; J: TRBJ2-3; DNA: TGTGCCAGCAGCCGACTAGCGGGTAGCACAGATACGCAGTATTTT; CDR3: CASSRLAGSTDTQYF
size: few; D: -; V: TRBV11-2; J: TRBJ2-1; DNA: TGTGCCAGCAGCTTAAGAATTTCGTGGGAGAGGGACAATGAGCAGTTCTTC; CDR3: CASSLRISWERDNEQFF
size: -; D: TRBD1; V: TRBV9; J: TRBJ2-7; DNA: TGTGCCAGCAGCCCAGGGACAGGATACGAGCAGTACTTC; CDR3: CASSPGTGYEQYF
size: -; D: TRBD2; V: TRBV19; J: TRBJ2-7; DNA: TGTGCCACCTCAAAAGCGGGAGGAAGGTACGAGCAGTACTTC; CDR3: CATSKAGGRYEQYF
size: once; D: TRBD2; V: TRBV7-2; J: TRBJ2-1; DNA: TGTGCCAGCAGCTTAGGACTAGCGGACTACAATGAGCAGTTCTTC; CDR3: CASSLGLADYNEQFF
size: -; D: TRBD1; V: TRBV28; J: TRBJ1-5; DNA: TGTGCCAGCAGCCCCGGGACAGGGGGTGATTATAGCAATCAGCCCCAGCATTTT; CDR3: CASSPGTGGDYSNQPQHF
size: -; D: -; V: TRBV10-3; J: TRBJ1-4; DNA: TGTGCCCACGGACCCGGAGGTCAGGGGGAAAAACTGTTTTTT; CDR3: CAHGPGGQGEKLFF
size: -; D: -; V: TRBV7-8; J: TRBJ1-1; DNA: TGTGCCAGCAGCTTAATTTCAGGGAGGTACGGTGAAGCTTTCTTT; CDR3: CASSLISGRYGEAFF
size: -; D: -; V: TRBV7-3; J: TRBJ2-1; DNA: TGTGCCAGCAGCTTAAGCGGGACGAGGGAGCAGTTCTTC; CDR3: CASSLSGTREQFF
size: -; D: TRBD2; V: TRBV10-3; J: TRBJ2-1; DNA: TGTGCCATGGGAGGACTAGCTGAGCAGTTCTTC; CDR3: CAMGGLAEQFF
size: -; D: TRBD2; V: TRBV27; J: TRBJ2-7; DNA: TGTGCCAGCAGTTTATATAGCGGGAGTTACGTGCAGTACTTC; CDR3: CASSLYSGSYVQYF
size: -; D: TRBD1; V: TRBV14; J: TRBJ2-7; DNA: TGTGCCAGCAGCCTTAGAAGTTTCCGGGACAGATCCTACGAGCAGTACTTC; CDR3: CASSLRSFRDRSYEQYF
size: -; D: -; V: TRBV25-1; J: TRBJ1-1; DNA: TGTGCCAGCAGTAAGGGAGCGAACACTGAAGCTTTCTTT; CDR3: CASSKGANTEAFF
size: -; D: -; V: TRBV14; J: TRBJ2-2; DNA: TGTGCCAGCAGCCAAGATGCAGGACTGAGCACCGGGGAGCTGTTTTTT; CDR3: CASSQDAGLSTGELFF
size: -; D: TRBD2; V: TRBV27; J: TRBJ2-5; DNA: TGTGCCAGCAGGACTAGCGGGAGTTACGAGACCCAGTACTTC; CDR3: CASRTSGSYETQYF
size: -; D: TRBD1; V: TRBV19; J: TRBJ1-5; DNA: TGTGCCAGTAGTTGGACAGGGGGATCGGATCAGCCCCAGCATTTT; CDR3: CASSWTGGSDQPQHF
size: -; D: TRBD1; V: TRBV19; J: TRBJ2-7; DNA: TGTGCCAGTACCCAACAGGGGGGCTACGAGCAGTACTTC; CDR3: CASTQQGGYEQYF
size: -; D: -; V: TRBV7-2; J: TRBJ2-1; DNA: TGTGCCAGCAGCTCGACAGCGTGGAGCTCCTACAATGAGCAGTTCTTC; CDR3: CASSSTAWSSYNEQFF
size: -; D: -; V: TRBV30; J: TRBJ2-3; DNA: TGTGCCTGGAGTGAGGCCCAGCGGGCAGATACGCAGTATTTT; CDR3: CAWSEAQRADTQYF
size: -; D: TRBD1; V: TRBV6-5; J: TRBJ1-1; DNA: TGTGCCAGCAGCCCCCAGGGGGACCTTGAAGCTTTCTTT; CDR3: CASSPQGDLEAFF
size: -; D: TRBD1; V: TRBV25-1; J: TRBJ2-7; DNA: TGTGCCAGCAGTGAATTAGGGACAGGGATCAACGAGCAGTACTTC; CDR3: CASSELGTGINEQYF
size: -; D: TRBD2; V: TRBV30; J: TRBJ2-1; DNA: TGTGCCTGGAGTGTGACTAGCGCCTATAATGAGCAGTTCTTC; CDR3: CAWSVTSAYNEQFF
size: -; D: -; V: TRBV9; J: TRBJ2-5; DNA: TGTGCCAGCAGCGTAGCAACAGGGCTAGAGACCCAGTACTTC; CDR3: CASSVATGLETQYF
size: -; D: -; V: TRBV11-3; J: TRBJ1-2; DNA: TGTGCCAGCAGCTTAAGCAGGGCAGGGGAAAGCTACACCTTC; CDR3: CASSLSRAGESYTF
size: -; D: TRBD1; V: TRBV9; J: TRBJ1-2; DNA: TGTGCCAGCAGCTCCGAGGGACAGGGTCGTGGCTACACCTTC; CDR3: CASSSEGQGRGYTF
size: -; D: -; V: TRBV9; J: TRBJ2-7; DNA: TGTGCCAGCAGCGTAGGTCCCAGTGAGGGAGAGCAGTACTTC; CDR3: CASSVGPSEGEQYF
size: -; D: -; V: TRBV9; J: TRBJ1-2; DNA: TGTGCCAGCAGCGTATCCGGAACAGTATCGAGGGGGGGCTACACCTTC; CDR3: CASSVSGTVSRGGYTF
size: -; D: TRBD1; V: TRBV19; J: TRBJ1-5; DNA: TGTGCCAGTATGGGACAGGGGCTCAATCAGCCCCAGCATTTT; CDR3: CASMGQGLNQPQHF
size: -; D: TRBD1; V: TRBV4-2; J: TRBJ2-3; DNA: TGTGCCAGCAGGGGGACAGGGAGGGATACGCAGTATTTT; CDR3: CASRGTGRDTQYF
size: once; D: TRBD1; V: TRBV27; J: TRBJ1-3; DNA: TGTGCCAGCAGCCCGGACAGGGAGGTGAACACCATATATTTT; CDR3: CASSPDREVNTIYF
size: -; D: -; V: TRBV28; J: TRBJ1-2; DNA: TGTGCCAGCAGTTTCGGGCAGGACTCCCTCTATGGCTACACCTTC; CDR3: CASSFGQDSLYGYTF
size: -; D: -; V: TRBV11-3; J: TRBJ2-1; DNA: TGTGCCAGCAGCTTAAGTGTCGTAGTCGCCCCTTACAATGAGCAGTTCTTC; CDR3: CASSLSVVVAPYNEQFF